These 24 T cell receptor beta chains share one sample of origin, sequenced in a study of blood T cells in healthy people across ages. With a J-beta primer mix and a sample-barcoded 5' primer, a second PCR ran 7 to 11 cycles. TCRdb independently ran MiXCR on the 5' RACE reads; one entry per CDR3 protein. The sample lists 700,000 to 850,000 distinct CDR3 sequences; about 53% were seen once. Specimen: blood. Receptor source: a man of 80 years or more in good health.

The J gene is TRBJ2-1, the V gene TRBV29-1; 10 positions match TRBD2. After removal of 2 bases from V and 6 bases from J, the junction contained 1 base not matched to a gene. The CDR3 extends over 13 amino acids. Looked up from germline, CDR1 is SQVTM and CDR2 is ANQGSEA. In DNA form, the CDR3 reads TGCAGCGTTGAACCTAGCGGGAGCAATGAGCAGTTCTTC. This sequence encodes CSVEPSGSNEQFF.

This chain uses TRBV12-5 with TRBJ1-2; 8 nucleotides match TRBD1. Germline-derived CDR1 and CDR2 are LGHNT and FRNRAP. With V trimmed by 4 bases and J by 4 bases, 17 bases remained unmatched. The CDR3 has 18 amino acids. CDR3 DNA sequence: TGTGCTAGTGGTTCTGAACGCGGGACAGGCCTGGGGTTCTATGGCTACACCTTC. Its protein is CASGSERGTGLGFYGYTF.

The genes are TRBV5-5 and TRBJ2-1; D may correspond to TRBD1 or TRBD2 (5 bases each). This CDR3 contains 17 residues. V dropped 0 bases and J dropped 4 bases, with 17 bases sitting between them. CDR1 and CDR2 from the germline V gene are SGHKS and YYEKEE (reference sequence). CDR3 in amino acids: CASSLGGVNALYNEQFF. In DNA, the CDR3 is TGTGCCAGCAGCTTGGGAGGGGTGAACGCCCTTTACAATGAGCAGTTCTTC.

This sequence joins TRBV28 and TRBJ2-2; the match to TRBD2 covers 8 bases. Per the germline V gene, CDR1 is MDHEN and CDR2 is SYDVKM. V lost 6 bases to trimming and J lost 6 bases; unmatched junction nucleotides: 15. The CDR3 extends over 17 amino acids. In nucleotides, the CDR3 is TGTGCCAGCAGACCTTCGGGGGCGGGAGGAGCGGCCGGGGAGCTGTTTTTT. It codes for CASRPSGAGGAAGELFF.

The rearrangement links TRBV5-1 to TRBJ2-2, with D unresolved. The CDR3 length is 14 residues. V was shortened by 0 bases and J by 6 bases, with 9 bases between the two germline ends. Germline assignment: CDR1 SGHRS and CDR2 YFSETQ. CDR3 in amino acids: CASSLVQTPGELFF. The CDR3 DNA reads TGCGCCAGCAGCTTGGTACAGACCCCCGGGGAGCTGTTTTTT.

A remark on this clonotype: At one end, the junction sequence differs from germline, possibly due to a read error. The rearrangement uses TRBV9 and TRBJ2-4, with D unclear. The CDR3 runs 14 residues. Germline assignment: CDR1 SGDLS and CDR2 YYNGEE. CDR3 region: CSSSVEARKSIQYF. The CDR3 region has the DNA TGTTCCAGCAGCGTAGAGGCTAGAAAAAGCATTCAGTACTTC.

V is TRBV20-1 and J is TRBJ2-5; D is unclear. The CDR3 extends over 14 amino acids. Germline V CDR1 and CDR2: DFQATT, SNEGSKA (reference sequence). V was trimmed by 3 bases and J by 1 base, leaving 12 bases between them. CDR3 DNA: TGCAGTGCTAGTACCTATATCGGCCAAGAGACCCAGTACTTC. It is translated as CSASTYIGQETQYF.

Here the CDR3 DNA reads TGTGCCAGCAGCCGAGGGGGCGCGGGCGAAAAACTGTTTTTT. Translation gives CASSRGGAGEKLFF. This sequence joins TRBV11-1 and TRBJ1-4; 7 nucleotides line up with TRBD1. Per the germline V gene, CDR1 is SGHAT and CDR2 is FQDESV (reference sequence). This CDR3 has 14 amino acids. V lost 5 bases, J lost 8 bases, and 8 bases stayed unmatched.

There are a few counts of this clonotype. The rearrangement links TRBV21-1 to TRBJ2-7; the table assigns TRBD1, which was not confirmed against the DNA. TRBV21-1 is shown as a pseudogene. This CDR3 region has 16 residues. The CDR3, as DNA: TGTGCCAGCAGCAAAGGAGACAGGGGGGACTCCTACGAGCAGTACTTC. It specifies CASSKGDRGDSYEQYF.

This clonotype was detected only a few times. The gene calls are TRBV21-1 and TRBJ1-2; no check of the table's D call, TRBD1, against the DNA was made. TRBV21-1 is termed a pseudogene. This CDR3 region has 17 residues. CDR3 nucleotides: TGTGCCAGCAGCAATCGCAAGGGCAGGGGGGGAGAAGTAGGCTACACCTTC. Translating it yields CASSNRKGRGGEVGYTF.

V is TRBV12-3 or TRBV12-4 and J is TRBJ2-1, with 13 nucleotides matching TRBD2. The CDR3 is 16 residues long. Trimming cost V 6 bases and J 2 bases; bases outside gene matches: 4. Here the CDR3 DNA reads TGTGCCAGCAGCCGGACTAGCGGGGGTACCTACAATGAGCAGTTCTTC. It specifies CASSRTSGGTYNEQFF.

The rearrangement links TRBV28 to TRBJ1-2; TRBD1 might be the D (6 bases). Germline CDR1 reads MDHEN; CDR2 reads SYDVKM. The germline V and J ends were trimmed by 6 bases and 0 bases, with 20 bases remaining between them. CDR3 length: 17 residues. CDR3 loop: CASRKPGDPYTNYGYTF. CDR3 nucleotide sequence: TGTGCCAGCAGGAAACCAGGGGACCCTTATACTAACTATGGCTACACCTTC.

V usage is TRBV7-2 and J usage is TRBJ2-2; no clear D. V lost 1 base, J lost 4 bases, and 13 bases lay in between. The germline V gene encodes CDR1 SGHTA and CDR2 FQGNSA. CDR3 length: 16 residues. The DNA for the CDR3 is TGTGCCAGCAGCTTAGTGGCCAGCTTGGGCACCGGGGAGCTGTTTTTT. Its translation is CASSLVASLGTGELFF.

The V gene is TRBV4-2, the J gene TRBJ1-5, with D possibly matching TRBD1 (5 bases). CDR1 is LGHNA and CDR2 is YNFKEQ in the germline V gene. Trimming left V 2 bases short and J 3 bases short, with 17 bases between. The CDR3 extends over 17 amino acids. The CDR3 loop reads CASSQIPTDSFNQPQHF. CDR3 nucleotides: TGTGCCAGCAGCCAAATCCCCACTGACAGCTTCAATCAGCCCCAGCATTTT.

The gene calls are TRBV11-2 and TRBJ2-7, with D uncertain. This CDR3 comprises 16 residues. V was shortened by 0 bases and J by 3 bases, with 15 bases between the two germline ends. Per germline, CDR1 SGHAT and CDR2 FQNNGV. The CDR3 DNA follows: TGTGCCAGCAGCTTAGATGTGAACACCCTTTACTACGAGCAGTACTTC. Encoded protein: CASSLDVNTLYYEQYF. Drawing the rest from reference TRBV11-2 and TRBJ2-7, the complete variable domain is EAGVAQSPRYKIIEKRQSVAFWCNPISGHATLYWYQQILGQGPKLLIQFQNNGVVDDSQLPKDRFSAERLKGVDSTLKIQPAKLEDSAVYLCASSLDVNTLYYEQYFGPGTRLTVT.

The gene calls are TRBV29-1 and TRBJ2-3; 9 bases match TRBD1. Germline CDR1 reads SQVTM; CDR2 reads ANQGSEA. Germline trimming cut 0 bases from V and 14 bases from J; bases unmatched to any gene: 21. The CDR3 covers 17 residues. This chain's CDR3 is CSVEDEGTGTGHRYAYF. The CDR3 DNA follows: TGCAGCGTTGAAGATGAGGGGACCGGGACAGGGCACAGATACGCGTATTTT.

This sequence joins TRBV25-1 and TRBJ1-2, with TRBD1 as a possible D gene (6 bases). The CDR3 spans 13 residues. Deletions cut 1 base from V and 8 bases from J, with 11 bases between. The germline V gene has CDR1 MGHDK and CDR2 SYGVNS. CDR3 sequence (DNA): TGTGCCAGCAGTGAATCGGGGGGCTGGGGCTACACCTTC. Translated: CASSESGGWGYTF.

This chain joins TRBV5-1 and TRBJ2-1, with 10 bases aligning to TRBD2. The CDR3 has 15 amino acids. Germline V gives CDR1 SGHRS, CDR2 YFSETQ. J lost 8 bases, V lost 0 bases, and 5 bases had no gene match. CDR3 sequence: CASSLDASGSYEQFF. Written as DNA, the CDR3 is TGCGCCAGCAGCTTGGATGCTAGCGGGAGCTATGAGCAGTTCTTC.

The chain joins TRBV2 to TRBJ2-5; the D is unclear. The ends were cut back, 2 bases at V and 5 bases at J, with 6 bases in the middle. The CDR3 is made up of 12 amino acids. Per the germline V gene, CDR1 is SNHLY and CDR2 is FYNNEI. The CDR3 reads CASSESGETQYF. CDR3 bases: TGTGCCAGCAGTGAATCCGGCGAGACCCAGTACTTC. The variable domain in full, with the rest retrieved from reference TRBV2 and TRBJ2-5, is EPEVTQTPSHQVTQMGQEVILRCVPISNHLYFYWYRQILGQKVEFLVSFYNNEISEKSEIFDDQFSVERPDGSNFTLKIRSTKLEDSAMYFCASSESGETQYFGPGTRLLVL.

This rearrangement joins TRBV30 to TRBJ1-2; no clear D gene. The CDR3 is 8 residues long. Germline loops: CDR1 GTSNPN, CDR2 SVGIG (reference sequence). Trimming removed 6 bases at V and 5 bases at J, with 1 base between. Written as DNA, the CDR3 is TGTGCCTGTTATGGCTACACCTTC. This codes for CACYGYTF.

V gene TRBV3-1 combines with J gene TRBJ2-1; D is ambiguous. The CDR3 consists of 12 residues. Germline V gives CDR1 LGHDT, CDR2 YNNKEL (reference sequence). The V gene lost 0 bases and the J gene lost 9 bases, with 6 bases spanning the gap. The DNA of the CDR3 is TGTGCCAGCAGCCAAGAATTCGGTGAGCAGTTCTTC. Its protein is CASSQEFGEQFF.

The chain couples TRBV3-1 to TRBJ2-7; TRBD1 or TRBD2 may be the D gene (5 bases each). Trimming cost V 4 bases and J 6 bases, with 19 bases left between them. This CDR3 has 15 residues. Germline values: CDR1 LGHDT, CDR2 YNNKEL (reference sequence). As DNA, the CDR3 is TGTGCCAGCAGCCCAACTTGGCCTCCGAGGGGCGAGCAGTACTTC. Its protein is CASSPTWPPRGEQYF.

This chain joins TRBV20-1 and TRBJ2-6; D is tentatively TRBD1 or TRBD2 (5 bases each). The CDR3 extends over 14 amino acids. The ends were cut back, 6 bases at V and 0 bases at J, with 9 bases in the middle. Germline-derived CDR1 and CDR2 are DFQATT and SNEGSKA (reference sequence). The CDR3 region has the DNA TGCAGTGCCGGGGACCTCTCTGGGGCCAACGTCCTGACTTTC. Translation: CSAGDLSGANVLTF.

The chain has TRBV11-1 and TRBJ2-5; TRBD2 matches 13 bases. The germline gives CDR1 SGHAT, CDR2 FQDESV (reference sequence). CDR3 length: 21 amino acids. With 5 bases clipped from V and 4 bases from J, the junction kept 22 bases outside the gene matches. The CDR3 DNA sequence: TGTGCCAGCAGCCCAATCCCCTCCGGACTAGCGGGAGTGGGTCCGTCAGAGACCCAGTACTTC. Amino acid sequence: CASSPIPSGLAGVGPSETQYF.